Below are 25 T cell receptor beta chains sequenced from a single sample in a study of blood T cell repertoires in COVID-19. Produced via immunoSEQ multiplex PCR; TCRdb's table is partial and in-frame only. The table lists roughly 85,000 clones, 86% of them singletons, with 25% to 30% in the top ten. Sequencing input: peripheral blood. The receptors stem from a man over 45 with active or convalescent COVID-19.

There are a few counts of this clone. This rearrangement joins TRBV5-4 to TRBJ2-7; maybe TRBD2 (6 bases). Germline values: CDR1 SGHNT, CDR2 YYREEE (reference sequence). This CDR3 comprises 14 residues. V lost 4 bases, J lost 4 bases, and 15 bases lay in between. This CDR3 reads CASSQRDLIYEQYF. Here the CDR3 DNA reads TGTGCCAGCAGCCAACGGGACTTGATATACGAGCAGTACTTC.

The chain links TRBV12-5 to TRBJ2-1; 10 bases map to TRBD2. The CDR3 is 17 residues long. J lost 5 bases, V lost 6 bases, and 13 bases had no gene match. Germline lookup yields CDR1 LGHNT and CDR2 FRNRAP. The chain's CDR3 is CASGSIHTSGDNNEQFF. The CDR3 bases are TGTGCTAGTGGCAGTATCCACACTAGCGGGGACAACAATGAGCAGTTCTTC.

This clone was counted a few times. The rearrangement links TRBV19 to TRBJ1-2; D call uncertain. Germline CDR1 reads LNHDA; CDR2 reads SQIVND (reference sequence). V lost 9 bases, J lost 14 bases, and 22 bases lay in between. The CDR3 has 12 residues. In DNA, the CDR3 is TGTGCCAGCCGAACCCCTCAGAGAACAGTTACCTTC. Translated: CASRTPQRTVTF.

The chain couples TRBV5-1 to TRBJ2-5; 9 nucleotides match TRBD1. CDR3 length equals 15 residues. The V segment lost 6 bases and the J segment 5 bases; nucleotides outside the gene matches: 11. Germline V gene data show CDR1 as SGHRS and CDR2 as YFSETQ. CDR3 protein: CASKIGQGIWETQYF. CDR3 DNA: TGCGCCAGCAAAATAGGACAGGGGATTTGGGAGACCCAGTACTTC.

This chain connects TRBV29-1 to TRBJ2-7; 7 bases agree with TRBD1. The CDR3 contains 11 residues. CDR1 is SQVTM, CDR2 ANQGSEA, per germline. The V segment lost 7 bases and the J segment 2 bases; nucleotides outside the gene matches: 2. The CDR3 spells CSGGTAYEQYF. The CDR3 nucleotides are TGCAGCGGTGGGACAGCCTACGAGCAGTACTTC.

CDR3 coding DNA: TGTGCCAGCAGCTTGGCCGTCTCCCCCACAGATACGCAGTATTTT. Translation: CASSLAVSPTDTQYF. The chain employs TRBV5-6 and TRBJ2-3; D is unresolved. CDR1 and CDR2 (germline): SGHDT, YYEEEE. This CDR3 is built from 15 residues. The V and J ends lost 0 bases and 2 bases respectively, with 10 bases between them.

This clone was counted only a few times. The CDR3 sequence: CASSLGTTTNEKLFF. The CDR3 coding sequence is TGTGCCAGCAGCTTAGGGACAACAACTAATGAAAAACTGTTTTTT. V is TRBV7-2 and J is TRBJ1-4; D is perhaps TRBD1 (5 bases). CDR1 is SGHTA and CDR2 is FQGNSA in the germline V gene. The CDR3 length is 15 residues. The ends were cut back, 1 base at V and 0 bases at J, with 6 bases in the middle.

The V call is TRBV15, the J call TRBJ1-6, with a possible D match to TRBD1 (6 bases). This CDR3 is built from 17 residues. V was trimmed by 0 bases and J by 6 bases, leaving 15 bases between them. Germline assignment: CDR1 LNHNV and CDR2 YYDKDF (reference sequence). The CDR3 sequence: CATSRDGVAGVNSPLHF. CDR3 DNA: TGTGCCACCAGCAGAGACGGTGTTGCAGGGGTTAATTCACCCCTCCACTTT.

This rearrangement joins TRBV5-1 to TRBJ1-1, with D possibly matching TRBD1 (5 bases). Germline V gene data show CDR1 as SGHRS and CDR2 as YFSETQ. V lost 4 bases, J lost 6 bases, and 19 bases lay in between. The CDR3 is 15 residues long. CDR3 loop: CASSPRGRGVPEAFF. Here the CDR3 DNA reads TGCGCCAGCAGCCCCCGAGGGCGGGGGGTCCCTGAAGCTTTCTTT. Together with reference TRBV5-1 and TRBJ1-1, the CDR3 gives the full variable domain: KAGVTQTPRYLIKTRGQQVTLSCSPISGHRSVSWYQQTPGQGLQFLFEYFSETQRNKGNFPGRFSGRQFSNSRSEMNVSTLELGDSALYLCASSPRGRGVPEAFFGQGTRLTVV.

The J gene is TRBJ1-1, the V gene TRBV19; 9 positions agree with TRBD1. Trimming cost V 6 bases and J 4 bases; bases outside gene matches: 6. The CDR3 has 14 residues. Germline V lookup: CDR1 LNHDA, CDR2 SQIVND (reference sequence). The CDR3 bases are TGTGCCAGTAGGAGGGACAGGGTGAGCACTGAAGCTTTCTTT. Translation: CASRRDRVSTEAFF.

This clone was seen just once. The chain combines TRBV29-1 with TRBJ1-1; D uncertain. CDR3 length: 13 amino acids. Trimming stripped 4 bases from V and 0 bases from J, with 9 bases between. Germline V gene lookup returns CDR1 SQVTM and CDR2 ANQGSEA. The CDR3 nucleotides are TGCAGCGTTGCCACACAAATGAACACTGAAGCTTTCTTT. This encodes CSVATQMNTEAFF.

The V and J genes are TRBV24-1 and TRBJ2-5; 9 nucleotides line up with TRBD1. Germline V CDR1 and CDR2: KGHDR, SFDVKD. The CDR3 is made up of 14 amino acids. V lost 2 bases and J lost 5; bases outside the gene matches: 2. This CDR3 is CATSDWDRDETQYF. The CDR3 DNA follows: TGTGCCACCAGTGATTGGGACAGGGACGAGACCCAGTACTTC.

V is TRBV3-1 (or the pseudogene TRBV3-2) and J is TRBJ2-1, with D hard to call. The CDR3 contains 14 residues. Trimming removed 4 bases at V and 4 bases at J, with 11 bases between. Germline V gene lookup returns CDR1 LGHDT and CDR2 YNNKEL (reference sequence). The CDR3 DNA is TGTGCCAGCAGCCGAACTACCAAGTACAATGAGCAGTTCTTC. Translating it yields CASSRTTKYNEQFF.

V is TRBV10-1 and J is TRBJ1-1; D possibly corresponds to TRBD1 (5 bases). Trimming removed 5 bases at V and 1 base at J, with 11 bases between. Germline values: CDR1 WNHNN, CDR2 SYGVQD (reference sequence). The CDR3 loop spans 14 amino acids. This chain's CDR3 is CASSRTPSNTEAFF. The CDR3, as DNA: TGCGCCAGCAGTAGGACACCCTCGAACACTGAAGCTTTCTTT.

The genes are TRBV10-1 and TRBJ2-5; TRBD1 matches at 9 bases. Germline values: CDR1 WNHNN, CDR2 SYGVQD (reference sequence). Losses at the gene ends were 3 bases for V and 5 bases for J; bases not matched to a gene: 4. The CDR3 has 14 residues. The CDR3 reads CASSDWDRVETQYF. CDR3 DNA: TGCGCCAGCAGTGACTGGGACAGGGTGGAGACCCAGTACTTC.

The gene calls are TRBV7-9 and TRBJ2-2; D unclear. This CDR3 contains 15 residues. The V end lost 5 bases, the J end lost 8 bases, and 18 bases lay between the germline ends. Per germline, CDR1 SEHNR and CDR2 FQNEAQ (reference sequence). This CDR3 is CASSLIQAIGGELFF. The CDR3 bases are TGTGCCAGCAGCCTAATCCAGGCCATCGGTGGGGAGCTGTTTTTT.

This clone was found once. The chain joins TRBV7-9 to TRBJ2-7, with 8 bases matching TRBD2. Germline CDR1 SEHNR, CDR2 FQNEAQ (reference sequence). The CDR3 has 15 amino acids. J lost 5 bases, V lost 4 bases, and 10 bases had no gene match. The CDR3 nucleotides read TGTGCCAGCAGCTCATCGGGAGGGAGGATTCACGAGCAGTACTTC. As protein: CASSSSGGRIHEQYF.

The genes are TRBV5-1 and TRBJ2-7, with TRBD1 as a possible D gene (5 bases). The CDR3 has 14 residues. V lost 0 bases to trimming and J lost 2 bases, with 9 bases between them. The germline V gene encodes CDR1 SGHRS and CDR2 YFSETQ. The CDR3 nucleotides read TGCGCCAGCAGCTTGGGGACAAGTACCTACGAGCAGTACTTC. This codes for CASSLGTSTYEQYF.

In its sample, this clone was seen once. The V gene is TRBV9, the J gene TRBJ2-7; 8 bases align to TRBD1. Germline assignment: CDR1 SGDLS and CDR2 YYNGEE. The trim removed 3 bases at V and 4 bases at J, leaving 9 bases unmatched. This CDR3 comprises 15 residues. DNA for the CDR3: TGTGCCAGCAGCGCAGCCGGGACAGGCCCTTACGAGCAGTACTTC. It translates to CASSAAGTGPYEQYF. The whole variable domain, remainder taken from reference TRBV9 and TRBJ2-7, is DSGVTQTPKHLITATGQRVTLRCSPRSGDLSVYWYQQSLDQGLQFLIQYYNGEERAKGNILERFSAQQFPDLHSELNLSSLELGDSALYFCASSAAGTGPYEQYFGPGTRLTVT.

This chain joins TRBV24-1 and TRBJ1-5; 9 nucleotides align to TRBD1. Germline-derived CDR1 and CDR2 are KGHDR and SFDVKD. The CDR3 sequence is 16 residues long. V gave up 3 bases and J gave up 2 bases; unmatched junction bases: 4. The CDR3 is CATSDRWTGGNQPQHF. The DNA of the CDR3 is TGTGCCACCAGTGATCGTTGGACAGGGGGCAATCAGCCCCAGCATTTT.

The chain recombines TRBV5-1 with TRBJ1-2, with D perhaps matching TRBD1 (6 bases). V was trimmed by 1 base and J by 8 bases, leaving 15 bases between them. CDR1 is SGHRS and CDR2 is YFSETQ in the germline V gene. The CDR3 length is 14 residues. CDR3 residues: CASSLSTGLKGYTF. The CDR3 DNA follows: TGCGCCAGCAGCTTGTCTACAGGGCTCAAGGGCTACACCTTC.

This sequence joins TRBV19 and TRBJ1-1; 8 bases fit TRBD1. This CDR3 region has 16 residues. CDR1 and CDR2 (germline): LNHDA, SQIVND (reference sequence). V gave up 2 bases and J gave up 1 base; unmatched junction bases: 6. CDR3 in DNA: TGTGCCAGTAGTATAAGGAGACAGGGGACGAACACTGAAGCTTTCTTT. This translates into CASSIRRQGTNTEAFF.

The chain joins TRBV3-1 (or the pseudogene TRBV3-2) to TRBJ2-7; 7 nucleotides agree with TRBD1. The CDR3 spans 14 residues. The J segment lost 6 bases and the V segment lost 3 bases, leaving 8 bases of the junction unmatched. CDR1 and CDR2 from the germline V gene are LGHDT and YNNKEL (reference sequence). As DNA, the CDR3 is TGTGCCAGCAGCCAGTCAGGGGGAGTACGCGAGCAGTACTTC. The encoded protein is CASSQSGGVREQYF.

J is TRBJ1-1 and V is TRBV5-1; the D gene is possibly TRBD1 (6 bases). The V and J ends lost 1 base and 3 bases respectively, with 19 bases between them. CDR3 length: 17 residues. Germline CDR1 is SGHRS and CDR2 is YFSETQ. The CDR3 spells CASSLILVRGRDTEAFF. DNA for the CDR3: TGCGCCAGCAGCTTGATTTTGGTCAGGGGCCGGGACACTGAAGCTTTCTTT.

The chain carries TRBV28 and TRBJ1-1; D gene uncertain. The CDR3 extends over 13 amino acids. The germline V gene has CDR1 MDHEN and CDR2 SYDVKM. Trimming shortened V by 5 bases and J by 5 bases, and 12 bases separated the two germline ends. This CDR3 is CASSPRRVTEAFF. The CDR3 DNA reads TGTGCCAGCAGTCCTAGGAGGGTGACTGAAGCTTTCTTT.